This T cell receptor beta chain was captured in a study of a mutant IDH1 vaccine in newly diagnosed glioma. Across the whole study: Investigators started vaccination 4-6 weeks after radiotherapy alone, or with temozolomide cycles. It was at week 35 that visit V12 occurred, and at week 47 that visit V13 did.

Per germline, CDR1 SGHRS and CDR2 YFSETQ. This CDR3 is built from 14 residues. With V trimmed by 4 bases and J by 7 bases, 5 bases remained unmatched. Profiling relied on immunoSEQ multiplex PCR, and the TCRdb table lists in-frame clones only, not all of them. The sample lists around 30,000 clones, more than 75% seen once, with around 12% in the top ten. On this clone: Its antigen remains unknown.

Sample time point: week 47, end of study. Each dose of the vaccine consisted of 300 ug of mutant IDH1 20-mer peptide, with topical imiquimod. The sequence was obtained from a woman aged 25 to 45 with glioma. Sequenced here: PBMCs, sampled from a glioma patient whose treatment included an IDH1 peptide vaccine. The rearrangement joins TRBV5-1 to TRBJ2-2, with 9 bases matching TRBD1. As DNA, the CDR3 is TGCGCCAGCAGCGGTACAGGGGGCGGCGGGGAGCTGTTTTTT. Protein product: CASSGTGGGGELFF.